Below are 2 T cell receptor beta chains sequenced from a single sample in a study of T cell changes during pregnancy in multiple sclerosis. The data were produced by immunoSEQ multiplex PCR, yet TCRdb's version contains in-frame clones alone and is incomplete. Of about 110,000 clones in the sample, about 89% were seen once. This specimen was peripheral blood, taken before pregnancy. Receptors were obtained from a female donor with multiple sclerosis, enrolled in a pregnancy study.

V usage is TRBV15 and J usage is TRBJ1-5; possible D gene TRBD1, 6 bases. With 3 bases removed from V and 5 bases from J, the gap between germline ends came to 14 bases. The CDR3 has 15 residues. Germline CDR1 reads LNHNV; CDR2 reads YYDKDF (reference sequence). The CDR3 reads CATSREGRGYQPQHF. DNA for the CDR3: TGTGCCACCAGCAGGGAGGGGAGGGGGTATCAGCCCCAGCATTTT.

V and J are TRBV5-1 and TRBJ1-1; D call uncertain. Germline V CDR1 and CDR2: SGHRS, YFSETQ. Trimming took 0 bases from V and 3 from J, leaving 15 bases between them. CDR3 length: 16 amino acids. The CDR3 region is CASSLALLWEDTEAFF. CDR3 DNA: TGCGCCAGCAGCTTGGCCCTGCTTTGGGAGGACACTGAAGCTTTCTTT.